This T cell receptor beta chain comes out of a study of blood T cell repertoires in COVID-19. About the research overall: Italy, Spain and the United States were the sources of the convalescent and acute COVID-19 samples.

Germline V gene data show CDR1 as SGHRS and CDR2 as YFSETQ. The CDR3 covers 15 residues. Trimming shortened V by 0 bases and J by 0 bases, and 7 bases separated the two germline ends. Per the original data handling: Reference gene primer amplification gave estimated nucleated cell counts. Assay used: immunoSEQ multiplex PCR; TCRdb lists only in-frame clones, some missing. Clone size and V and J calls were adopted from that table, with D and trimming inferred from the DNA. Among approximately 210,000 clones listed, around 84% were seen once. Sequencing was performed on peripheral blood. The genes are TRBV5-1 and TRBJ2-1; D perhaps matches TRBD1 (5 bases). The origin of this receptor is a man aged 25 to 40 with active or convalescent COVID-19. CDR3 nucleotides: TGCGCCAGCAGCTTGGAGACAGCCTCCTACAATGAGCAGTTCTTC. Translating it yields CASSLETASYNEQFF.